This entry features one T cell receptor beta chain sequence. The data stem from a study of blood T cell repertoires in COVID-19. Study in general: There were acute and convalescent COVID-19 samples, and they came from the United States, Italy and Spain. The cDNA or gDNA used as material had been derived from T cells, B-cell-depleted T cells, or PBMCs.

Per the original data handling: Amplified reference gene primers provided the basis for estimating nucleated cell counts. Only in-frame clones appear in the TCRdb table, and some are missing; sequencing was by immunoSEQ multiplex PCR. V and J calls and clone size come straight from that table; D and trimming were deduced from the DNA. The sample includes 65,000 to 75,000 clones, about nine tenths of them seen just once. Unmatched junction bases numbered 3, after V lost 0 bases and J lost 3 bases. CDR3 length: 15 amino acids. The V gene's germline CDR1 is LGHNA and CDR2 YSLEER. The sample taken for sequencing was peripheral blood. The sequence was collected from a woman at least 80 years old with active or convalescent COVID-19. V gene TRBV4-3 combines with J gene TRBJ2-5, with TRBD2 matching over 8 bases. CDR3 loop: CASSQEFGGEETQYF. For the CDR3, the DNA is TGCGCCAGCAGCCAAGAATTCGGGGGGGAAGAGACCCAGTACTTC.